Shown below are 18 T cell receptor beta chains from a single sample sequenced in a study of T-cell reconstitution after alpha-beta-depleted transplantation in children. Unique molecular identifiers were used in preparing the TCRbeta library. MiXCR, run by TCRdb on the PCR reads, gives a single entry per CDR3 protein. The sample includes 600,000 to 800,000 distinct CDR3 sequences, about an eighth of them seen just once. This material consisted of PBMCs, taken before TCRalphabeta/CD19-depleted stem cell transplant. The receptor source for this set is a girl aged 2-10 years with congenital amegakaryocytic thrombocytopenia, due to receive a stem cell transplant.

This clonotype was counted at least ten times. The genes are TRBV12-5 and TRBJ1-5; TRBD1 might be the D (6 bases). In germline, CDR1 is LGHNT, CDR2 FRNRAP. This CDR3 is 18 amino acids long. V was pared by 0 bases and J by 0 bases, with 15 bases between. The CDR3 sequence: CASGLVPAGVGSNQPQHF. In DNA, the CDR3 is TGTGCTAGTGGTTTGGTACCCGCAGGGGTCGGTAGCAATCAGCCCCAGCATTTT.

The chain is built from TRBV11-2 and TRBJ2-1; 8 bases match TRBD2. Germline V gives CDR1 SGHAT, CDR2 FQNNGV. The J segment lost 4 bases and the V segment lost 2 bases, leaving 7 bases of the junction unmatched. The CDR3 has 16 residues. Here the CDR3 reads CASSLRASGQYNEQFF. The CDR3 region has the DNA TGTGCCAGCAGCTTACGGGCTAGCGGGCAATACAATGAGCAGTTCTTC. Together with reference TRBV11-2 and TRBJ2-1, the CDR3 gives the full variable domain: EAGVAQSPRYKIIEKRQSVAFWCNPISGHATLYWYQQILGQGPKLLIQFQNNGVVDDSQLPKDRFSAERLKGVDSTLKIQPAKLEDSAVYLCASSLRASGQYNEQFFGPGTRLTVL.

The chain couples TRBV5-1 to TRBJ2-7; TRBD2 matches at 10 bases. V lost 3 bases and J lost 2; bases outside the gene matches: 8. Per germline, CDR1 SGHRS and CDR2 YFSETQ. The CDR3 sequence is 16 residues long. As DNA, the CDR3 is TGCGCCAGCAGCTCGCGAGGGACTAGCGTAACCTACGAGCAGTACTTC. This codes for CASSSRGTSVTYEQYF.

The chain links TRBV20-1 to TRBJ2-7; possible D gene TRBD1, 6 bases. Germline V CDR1 and CDR2: DFQATT, SNEGSKA (reference sequence). CDR3 length: 15 amino acids. Trimming cost V 1 base and J 3 bases, with 16 bases left between them. In DNA form, the CDR3 reads TGCAGTGCTAGAGGGACAGACGCCCCCTACTACGAGCAGTACTTC. As protein: CSARGTDAPYYEQYF.

This chain connects TRBV2 to TRBJ2-1; 7 bases are shared with TRBD2. V gave up 7 bases and J gave up 6 bases; unmatched junction bases: 9. This CDR3 is built from 14 residues. CDR1 and CDR2 (germline): SNHLY, FYNNEI. CDR3 coding DNA: TGTGCCAGCACCTTCGGACTAGTCGGCAATGAGCAGTTCTTC. Its protein product is CASTFGLVGNEQFF.

This clonotype was seen repeatedly, ten times or more. In DNA, the CDR3 is TGCGCCAGCAGCTTGGATCGCACATCCACCAATGAGCAGTTCTTC. Encoded protein: CASSLDRTSTNEQFF. The rearrangement uses TRBV5-1 and TRBJ2-1; no definite D call. V dropped 0 bases and J dropped 6 bases, with 13 bases sitting between them. The CDR3 extends over 15 amino acids. CDR1 SGHRS and CDR2 YFSETQ come from the germline V gene.

The rearrangement uses TRBV15 and TRBJ1-5; TRBD1 aligns across 8 bases. The germline V gene encodes CDR1 LNHNV and CDR2 YYDKDF (reference sequence). The CDR3 spans 14 residues. The J segment lost 4 bases and the V segment lost 6 bases, leaving 5 bases of the junction unmatched. In DNA form, the CDR3 reads TGTGCCACCAGGGGGACAGGAGGGAATCAGCCCCAGCATTTT. Amino acid sequence: CATRGTGGNQPQHF.

This clonotype was observed a handful of times. The chain couples TRBV12-3 or TRBV12-4 to TRBJ2-1, with D perhaps TRBD2 (6 bases). This CDR3 has 16 amino acids. The V and J ends lost 5 bases and 2 bases respectively, with 16 bases between them. CDR3 bases: TGTGCCAGCAGTACCATTAGGAGGGGCCCCTACAATGAGCAGTTCTTC. Translated, it gives CASSTIRRGPYNEQFF.

V gene TRBV30 combines with J gene TRBJ2-7, with 9 positions matching TRBD2. CDR1 is GTSNPN and CDR2 is SVGIG in the germline V gene (reference sequence). The CDR3 has 14 amino acids. The V and J ends lost 0 bases and 7 bases, in that order; junction bases with no gene match: 7. The CDR3 coding sequence is TGTGCCTGGAGTGTACGAGCGGGAGGCGATGAGCAGTACTTC. It encodes CAWSVRAGGDEQYF.

DNA of the CDR3: TGTGCCAGCAGCCACGACGGGAGTCATTACGAGCAGTACTTC. The encoded protein is CASSHDGSHYEQYF. The chain has TRBV4-2 and TRBJ2-7; TRBD2 is a possible D gene (6 bases). This CDR3 has 14 residues. V gave up 3 bases and J gave up 4 bases, with 13 bases separating them. Germline CDR1 is LGHNA and CDR2 is YNFKEQ.

V gene TRBV30 combines with J gene TRBJ2-2; 12 bases map to TRBD2. J gave up 7 bases and V 3 bases, and 3 bases lay outside the gene matches. Germline lookup yields CDR1 GTSNPN and CDR2 SVGIG (reference sequence). CDR3 length equals 14 residues. The CDR3 bases are TGTGCCTGGAGGACTAGCGGGAGAGGCGGGGAGCTGTTTTTT. As protein: CAWRTSGRGGELFF. The full variable domain, in which reference TRBV30 and TRBJ2-2 provide the parts outside the CDR3, is SQTIHQWPATLVQPVGSPLSLECTVEGTSNPNLYWYRQAAGRGLQLLFYSVGIGQISSEVPQNLSASRPQDRQFILSSKKLLLSDSGFYLCAWRTSGRGGELFFGEGSRLTVL.

This clonotype has ten or more counts. V is TRBV29-1 and J is TRBJ2-3, with D possibly TRBD2 on 5 matching bases. The CDR3 runs to 14 residues. V lost 7 bases to trimming and J lost 2 bases, with 16 bases between them. Per the germline V gene, CDR1 is SQVTM and CDR2 is ANQGSEA. In DNA form, the CDR3 reads TGCAGCGAACTGACTGGACTGCACACAGATACGCAGTATTTT. Protein product: CSELTGLHTDTQYF.

The gene calls are TRBV15 and TRBJ2-5, with no clear D. CDR3 length equals 15 residues. V lost 1 base, J lost 5 bases, and 14 bases lay in between. Germline V gene data show CDR1 as LNHNV and CDR2 as YYDKDF (reference sequence). CDR3 bases: TGTGCCACCAGCAGAGCCCGAGAGGCGCGTGAGACCCAGTACTTC. It yields the protein CATSRAREARETQYF.

On this clonotype: A junction boundary mismatches the germline segment, possibly from a read error. The gene calls are TRBV15 and TRBJ2-1; D may be TRBD1 or TRBD2 (5 bases each). This CDR3 is built from 17 residues. Germline V gives CDR1 LNHNV, CDR2 YYDKDF (reference sequence). The CDR3 reads CATSRDPSTGRYTEQFF. The DNA of the CDR3 is TGTGCCACCAGCAGAGACCCTTCAACGGGACGATACACTGAGCAGTTCTTC.

The V and J genes are TRBV3-1 and TRBJ1-2; no firm D call. V lost 4 bases, J lost 8 bases, and 26 bases lay in between. This CDR3 has 17 amino acids. Germline assignment: CDR1 LGHDT and CDR2 YNNKEL (reference sequence). The CDR3 coding sequence is TGTGCCAGCAGCCCACCCGGTGGTAGGACCGAAATGGGAGGCTACACCTTC. Translated, it gives CASSPPGGRTEMGGYTF. Supplemented by reference TRBV3-1 and TRBJ1-2, the full variable domain reads DTAVSQTPKYLVTQMGNDKSIKCEQNLGHDTMYWYKQDSKKFLKIMFSYNNKELIINETVPNRFSPKSPDKAHLNLHINSLELGDSAVYFCASSPPGGRTEMGGYTFGSGTRLTVV.

Only a few counts were recorded for this clonotype. The chain combines TRBV7-8 with TRBJ1-6; D might be TRBD1 (6 bases). The ends were cut back, 2 bases at V and 8 bases at J, with 16 bases in the middle. The CDR3 is made up of 16 amino acids. The V gene's germline CDR1 is SGHVS and CDR2 FQNEAQ. In DNA form, the CDR3 reads TGTGCCAGCAGCTTATTACAGGGAGGGATGGATTCACCCCTCCACTTT. Encoded protein: CASSLLQGGMDSPLHF. Full variable domain (outside the CDR3, taken from reference TRBV7-8 and TRBJ1-6): GAGVSQSPRYKVAKRGQDVALRCDPISGHVSLFWYQQALGQGPEFLTYFQNEAQLDKSGLPSDRFFAERPEGSVSTLKIQRTQQEDSAVYLCASSLLQGGMDSPLHFGNGTRLTVT.

Only a few counts were recorded for this clonotype. The chain recombines TRBV10-3 with TRBJ2-2; 8 nucleotides agree with TRBD2. The CDR3 loop spans 13 amino acids. V lost 6 bases to trimming and J lost 3 bases; unmatched junction nucleotides: 0. CDR1 is ENHRY and CDR2 is SYGVKD in the germline V gene. In nucleotides, the CDR3 is TGTGCCATCAGACTAGCGGACACCGGGGAGCTGTTTTTT. Translated: CAIRLADTGELFF.

The table lists this clonotype with many counts. The chain employs TRBV15 and TRBJ1-5; D gene uncertain. V lost 0 bases, J lost 0 bases, and 6 bases lay in between. CDR3 length equals 15 residues. Germline V gives CDR1 LNHNV, CDR2 YYDKDF (reference sequence). This CDR3 reads CATSRDWGSNQPQHF. In DNA form, the CDR3 reads TGTGCCACCAGCAGAGATTGGGGTAGCAATCAGCCCCAGCATTTT.